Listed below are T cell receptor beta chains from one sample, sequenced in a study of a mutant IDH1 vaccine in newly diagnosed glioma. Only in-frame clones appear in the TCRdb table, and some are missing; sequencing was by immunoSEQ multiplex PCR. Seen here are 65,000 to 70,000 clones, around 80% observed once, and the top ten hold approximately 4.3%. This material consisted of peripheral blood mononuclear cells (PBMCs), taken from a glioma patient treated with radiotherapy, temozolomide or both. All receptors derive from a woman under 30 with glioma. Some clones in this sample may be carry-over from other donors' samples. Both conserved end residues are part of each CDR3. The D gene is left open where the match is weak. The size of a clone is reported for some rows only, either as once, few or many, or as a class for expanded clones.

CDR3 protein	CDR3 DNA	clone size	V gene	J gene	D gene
CSVELAGVPGNEQFF	TGCAGCGTTGAACTAGCGGGAGTACCAGGAAATGAGCAGTTCTTC	once	TRBV29-1	TRBJ2-1	TRBD2
CASSLDREGREQYF	TGCGCCAGCAGCTTGGACAGGGAGGGTCGCGAGCAGTACTTC	.	TRBV5-1	TRBJ2-7	.
CASSATGGYEQYF	TGTGCCAGCAGTGCTACAGGGGGCTACGAGCAGTACTTC	.	TRBV6-1	TRBJ2-7	TRBD1
CASSRFGQGANEKLFF	TGTGCCAGCAGCCGATTCGGACAGGGAGCTAATGAAAAACTGTTTTTT	.	TRBV14	TRBJ1-4	TRBD1
CASSLGLQTVGEQYF	TGTGCCAGCAGCTTGGGTTTGCAAACAGTGGGCGAGCAGTACTTC	.	TRBV5-4	TRBJ2-7	.
CASGRDRDSPLHF	TGTGCCAGTGGCCGGGACAGGGATTCACCCCTCCACTTT	.	TRBV2	TRBJ1-6	TRBD1
CASSRTQGEQYF	TGTGCCAGCAGCCGGACCCAGGGGGAGCAGTACTTC	.	TRBV11-3	TRBJ2-7	.
CASSLDSGLMNTEAFF	TGCGCCAGCAGCTTGGACTCGGGGCTCATGAACACTGAAGCTTTCTTT	.	TRBV5-1	TRBJ1-1	.
CAGGGSGNTIYF	TGTGCCGGGGGGGGATCTGGAAACACCATATATTTT	.	TRBV30	TRBJ1-3	.
CASSYGLNTDTQYF	TGTGCCAGCAGTTACGGCCTAAACACAGATACGCAGTATTTT	.	TRBV6-5	TRBJ2-3	.
CASSPGGSTGEQYF	TGCGCCAGCAGCCCCGGCGGGAGTACGGGCGAGCAGTACTTC	.	TRBV5-1	TRBJ2-7	TRBD2
CATSPPGLAGAGSYNEQFF	TGTGCCACCAGCCCGCCGGGACTAGCGGGAGCCGGCTCCTACAATGAGCAGTTCTTC	.	TRBV15	TRBJ2-1	TRBD2
CASSLLDTLDRGPYEQYF	TGTGCCAGCAGCCTCTTGGACACCTTGGACAGGGGGCCTTACGAGCAGTACTTC	few	TRBV4-2	TRBJ2-7	TRBD1
CASSQAGQGSPEAFF	TGTGCCAGCAGTCAGGCCGGACAGGGGTCCCCAGAAGCTTTCTTT	.	TRBV28	TRBJ1-1	TRBD1